This passage covers 3 T cell receptor beta chains from one sample sequenced in a study of regulatory T cells in long-lasting Graves disease. Described time point: persistent/refractory GD, antithyroid drugs over 5 years with positive TRAb. The TCR library was made from RNA extracted from PBMCs. CDR3-region Arm-PCR and iRepertoire HTBI primers produced the TCR beta libraries. TCRdb used MiXCR to reprocess the multiplex PCR reads, holding one entry per CDR3 protein. The data contain roughly 700,000 distinct CDR3 sequences, 25% to 30% of them singletons. This specimen consisted of peripheral blood mononuclear cells (PBMCs), obtained when the disease was refractory, from a patient treated with antithyroid drugs. The origin of the receptors is a female donor with Graves disease.

This chain uses TRBV7-9 with TRBJ2-5; no definite D call. With 2 bases removed from V and 2 bases from J, the gap between germline ends came to 9 bases. CDR3 length: 14 amino acids. The germline CDR1 and CDR2 sequences are SEHNR and FQNEAQ (reference sequence). The CDR3 loop reads CASSLQVRQETQYF. The DNA for the CDR3 is TGTGCCAGCAGCTTACAAGTCCGGCAAGAGACCCAGTACTTC.

The chain carries TRBV20-1 and TRBJ2-1; 13 bases fit TRBD2. The length of the CDR3 is 15 residues. The V and J ends lost 3 bases and 3 bases, in that order; junction bases with no gene match: 2. Germline-derived CDR1 and CDR2 are DFQATT and SNEGSKA (reference sequence). The CDR3 region has the DNA TGCAGTGCTAGGGGACTAGCGGGGAACTACAATGAGCAGTTCTTC. This translates into CSARGLAGNYNEQFF.

This clonotype was counted only a few times. The chain has TRBV6-1 and TRBJ2-7; D remains unclear. This CDR3 spans 16 amino acids. Germline CDR1 is MNHNS and CDR2 is SASEGT. V was trimmed by 5 bases and J by 2 bases, leaving 19 bases between them. CDR3 in amino acids: CASSIHTSHGPYEQYF. CDR3 nucleotides: TGTGCCAGCAGTATACATACGTCCCATGGGCCCTACGAGCAGTACTTC.